Listed here are 29 T cell receptor beta chains from one sample, sequenced in a study of blood T cell repertoires in COVID-19. Assay used: immunoSEQ multiplex PCR; TCRdb lists only in-frame clones, some missing. The data contain tens of thousands of clones, approximately 89% of them singletons. The sample was peripheral blood. The receptors derive from a man over 45 with acute or convalescent COVID-19.

V and J are TRBV9 and TRBJ1-2; unclear D gene. The CDR3 extends over 14 amino acids. The germline gives CDR1 SGDLS, CDR2 YYNGEE. Trimming left V 4 bases short and J 8 bases short, with 18 bases between. The CDR3 coding sequence is TGTGCCAGCAGCCCCATCGTTGAGGGAGGCGGCTACACCTTC. This translates into CASSPIVEGGGYTF.

The chain is built from TRBV4-3 and TRBJ1-2; 7 nucleotides match TRBD1. With V trimmed by 2 bases and J by 5 bases, 8 bases remained unmatched. The CDR3 runs to 15 residues. CDR1 LGHNA and CDR2 YSLEER come from the germline V gene. CDR3 protein: CASSQSHRGLYGYTF. CDR3 nucleotides: TGCGCCAGCAGCCAATCCCACAGGGGCCTATATGGCTACACCTTC.

The V gene is TRBV19, the J gene TRBJ1-1; TRBD1 agrees at 7 bases. Germline V gene lookup returns CDR1 LNHDA and CDR2 SQIVND (reference sequence). This CDR3 region has 14 residues. The ends lost 7 bases at V and 1 base at J; junction bases unmatched: 6. The CDR3 DNA reads TGTGCCAGTACTGGGTCAGGGGGGAACACTGAAGCTTTCTTT. Translation gives CASTGSGGNTEAFF.

The chain joins TRBV10-2 to TRBJ2-7; TRBD2 aligns across 12 bases. Looked up from germline, CDR1 is WSHSY and CDR2 is SAAADI. The V gene end was trimmed by 9 bases and the J gene end by 5 bases; junction bases not matched to a gene: 11. The CDR3 has 15 residues. DNA for the CDR3: TGCGCCAGTACCTCGACTAGCGGGAGTCTCGACGAGCAGTACTTC. Amino acids: CASTSTSGSLDEQYF.

The chain uses TRBV5-1 and TRBJ1-1; TRBD1 aligns across 9 bases. V shed 4 bases and J 4 bases; nucleotides not matched to a gene: 11. Per germline, CDR1 SGHRS and CDR2 YFSETQ. This CDR3 is 16 amino acids long. The CDR3 loop is CASSRPPGTGSTEAFF. Here the CDR3 DNA reads TGCGCCAGCAGCCGCCCACCGGGGACAGGGTCCACTGAAGCTTTCTTT.

The CDR3 region has the DNA TGTGCCAGCAGTTCTCTTTGGGGCGCGAGTACAGATACGCAGTATTTT. This encodes CASSSLWGASTDTQYF. The rearrangement links TRBV27 to TRBJ2-3; perhaps TRBD1 as D (5 bases). The CDR3 totals 16 residues. Looked up from germline, CDR1 is MNHEY and CDR2 is SMNVEV (reference sequence). The V end was cut by 4 bases, the J end by 3 bases, with 17 bases between.

The chain uses TRBV3-1 (or the pseudogene TRBV3-2) and TRBJ2-1; tentatively, D is TRBD1 (5 bases). Trimming left V 4 bases short and J 9 bases short, with 10 bases between. CDR1 is LGHDT and CDR2 is YNNKEL in the germline V gene (reference sequence). This CDR3 region has 12 residues. CDR3: CASSRPTGEQFF. The DNA of the CDR3 is TGTGCCAGCAGCCGACCCACAGGTGAGCAGTTCTTC.

The chain carries TRBV5-6 and TRBJ2-2; D ambiguous. The CDR3 is 13 amino acids. Germline-derived CDR1 and CDR2 are SGHDT and YYEEEE. Trimming pared 5 bases from V and 4 bases from J, leaving 9 bases between. CDR3 protein: CASRASFTGELFF. CDR3 bases: TGTGCCAGCAGAGCGAGCTTCACCGGGGAGCTGTTTTTT.

This chain links TRBV21-1 with TRBJ2-7; the table's TRBD2 call for D was not verified on the DNA. TRBV21-1 is a pseudogene locus. The CDR3 spans 9 residues. DNA for the CDR3: TGTGCCATATCCTACGAGCAGTACGTC. It translates to CAISYEQYV.

The J gene is TRBJ1-2, the V gene TRBV4-1; weak D call: TRBD1 (6 bases). The CDR3 totals 13 residues. Deletions cut 2 bases from V and 5 bases from J, with 9 bases between. CDR1 MGHRA and CDR2 YSYEKL come from the germline V gene. The CDR3 loop reads CASSQTGLYGYTF. The CDR3 nucleotides are TGCGCCAGCAGCCAAACAGGGTTGTATGGCTACACCTTC.

The chain has TRBV12-3 or TRBV12-4 and TRBJ2-2; D is perhaps TRBD2 (6 bases). There are 13 residues in the CDR3. V dropped 7 bases and J dropped 6 bases, with 12 bases sitting between them. CDR3 residues: CASILGGSGELFF. The CDR3 DNA reads TGTGCCAGCATTCTCGGGGGTTCCGGGGAGCTGTTTTTT.

The chain is built from TRBV7-7 and TRBJ1-3; TRBD1 agrees at 9 bases. The CDR3 runs 15 residues. CDR1 is SSHAT and CDR2 is FNYEAQ in the germline V gene (reference sequence). The V segment lost 5 bases and the J segment 3 bases; nucleotides outside the gene matches: 5. CDR3 sequence reads: CASSPGTGSGNTIYF. DNA of the CDR3: TGTGCCAGCAGCCCCGGGACAGGGAGTGGAAACACCATATATTTT.

A note on this clone: The sample has other DNA sequences that encode this CDR3 too. The chain links TRBV5-1 to TRBJ2-6; 7 bases map to TRBD1. CDR1 is SGHRS and CDR2 is YFSETQ in the germline V gene. Trimming took 0 bases from V and 4 from J; bases not matched to a gene: 1. The CDR3 is made up of 15 amino acids. CDR3 DNA: TGCGCCAGCAGCTTGGAGGGGGCCGGGGCCAACGTCCTGACTTTC. This encodes CASSLEGAGANVLTF.

The rearrangement joins TRBV3-1 (or the pseudogene TRBV3-2) to TRBJ2-7, with 10 bases aligning to TRBD2. CDR1 is LGHDT and CDR2 is YNNKEL in the germline V gene (reference sequence). The CDR3 extends over 20 amino acids. J was trimmed by 0 bases and V by 0 bases; bases with no gene match: 14. The DNA for the CDR3 is TGTGCCAGCAGCCAAGATCTTAAAGCTAGCGGGGGCCCTAGCTCCTACGAGCAGTACGTC. Protein product: CASSQDLKASGGPSSYEQYV.

The chain employs TRBV6-2 or TRBV6-3 and TRBJ1-2; 7 positions agree with TRBD1. The trim removed 6 bases at V and 10 bases at J, leaving 14 bases unmatched. The length of the CDR3 is 14 residues. Germline CDR1 is MNHEY and CDR2 is SVGEGT. CDR3 protein: CASSSTDRVVDYTF. The CDR3 nucleotides are TGTGCCAGCAGCTCTACCGACAGGGTTGTGGACTACACCTTC.

V usage is TRBV7-6 and J usage is TRBJ2-7, with 8 bases lining up with TRBD1. The CDR3 length is 15 residues. Germline CDR1 SGHVS, CDR2 FNYEAQ. The trim removed 1 base at V and 7 bases at J, leaving 9 bases unmatched. CDR3 DNA: TGTGCCAGCAGCTTAGTCCTGGACAGGGTTTTAGAGCAGTACTTC. Translated: CASSLVLDRVLEQYF. Together with reference TRBV7-6 and TRBJ2-7, the CDR3 gives the full variable domain: GAGVSQSPRYKVTKRGQDVALRCDPISGHVSLYWYRQALGQGPEFLTYFNYEAQQDKSGLPNDRFSAERPEGSISTLTIQRTEQRDSAMYRCASSLVLDRVLEQYFGPGTRLTVT.

The rearrangement joins TRBV5-5 to TRBJ2-3; D uncertain. Germline V lookup: CDR1 SGHKS, CDR2 YYEKEE (reference sequence). This CDR3 has 14 amino acids. V was shortened by 3 bases and J by 2 bases, with 10 bases between the two germline ends. For the CDR3, the DNA is TGTGCCAGCAGCTCCTCTACTACCACAGATACGCAGTATTTT. Translated, it gives CASSSSTTTDTQYF.

The chain recombines TRBV23-1 with TRBJ2-5; 10 nucleotides line up with TRBD1. TRBV23-1 is given ORF status, its function remaining uncertain. With V trimmed by 4 bases and J by 5 bases, 7 bases remained unmatched. This CDR3 has 15 residues. This CDR3 reads CASSPPGQGRETQYF. CDR3 bases: TGCGCCAGCAGTCCCCCGGGACAGGGGCGGGAGACCCAGTACTTC.

This sequence joins TRBV3-1 (or the pseudogene TRBV3-2) and TRBJ2-5, with 8 positions matching TRBD1. Germline lookup yields CDR1 LGHDT and CDR2 YNNKEL (reference sequence). The CDR3 length is 16 residues. After removal of 0 bases from V and 4 bases from J, the junction contained 7 bases not matched to a gene. CDR3 nucleotides: TGTGCCAGCAGCCAAGAAGCACAGGGGGTGGGAGAGACCCAGTACTTC. Translated: CASSQEAQGVGETQYF.

The J gene is TRBJ1-2, the V gene TRBV7-8; 7 nucleotides match TRBD1. After removal of 1 base from V and 5 bases from J, the junction contained 4 bases not matched to a gene. The CDR3 has 14 amino acids. Germline-derived CDR1 and CDR2 are SGHVS and FQNEAQ. CDR3 amino acids: CASSLGTGGYGYTF. Here the CDR3 DNA reads TGTGCCAGCAGCTTAGGGACAGGCGGGTATGGCTACACCTTC.

The rearrangement joins TRBV11-2 to TRBJ1-6; tentatively, D is TRBD1 (5 bases). V shed 2 bases and J shed 8 bases, with 13 bases lying between them. CDR1 is SGHAT, CDR2 FQNNGV, per germline. The CDR3 is made up of 15 amino acids. The CDR3 here is CASSLHAGVDSPLHF. DNA for the CDR3: TGTGCCAGCAGCTTACACGCGGGGGTTGATTCACCCCTCCACTTT.

V is TRBV5-6 and J is TRBJ1-2, with 12 bases matching TRBD1. The germline gives CDR1 SGHDT, CDR2 YYEEEE. V lost 4 bases, J lost 4 bases, and 8 bases stayed unmatched. This CDR3 region has 16 residues. The CDR3, as DNA: TGTGCCAGCAGCCCCGGGACAGGGGGCGGAACCTATGGCTACACCTTC. Its protein product is CASSPGTGGGTYGYTF.

This rearrangement joins TRBV5-6 to TRBJ1-2, with D uncertain. CDR3 length: 13 amino acids. Germline values: CDR1 SGHDT, CDR2 YYEEEE. V lost 4 bases and J lost 4, with 11 bases in between. CDR3 protein: CASSRLSLYGYTF. As DNA, the CDR3 is TGTGCCAGCAGCCGACTGAGCCTCTATGGCTACACCTTC. Full variable domain (rest looked up from reference TRBV5-6 and TRBJ1-2): DAGVTQSPTHLIKTRGQQVTLRCSPKSGHDTVSWYQQALGQGPQFIFQYYEEEERQRGNFPDRFSGHQFPNYSSELNVNALLLGDSALYLCASSRLSLYGYTFGSGTRLTVV.

The gene calls are TRBV7-2 and TRBJ1-4; D might be TRBD1 (6 bases). The CDR3 extends over 13 amino acids. The germline V and J ends were trimmed by 1 base and 13 bases, with 13 bases remaining between them. Germline assignment: CDR1 SGHTA and CDR2 FQGNSA. CDR3 DNA sequence: TGTGCCAGCAGCTTAGTAAAGGGGGAGGGACTGTTTTTT. Its protein is CASSLVKGEGLFF.

This chain uses TRBV2 with TRBJ2-1, with 15 bases fitting TRBD2. Germline V gene lookup returns CDR1 SNHLY and CDR2 FYNNEI. Germline trimming cut 5 bases from V and 0 bases from J; bases unmatched to any gene: 17. The CDR3 sequence is 22 residues long. CDR3 coding DNA: TGTGCCAGCAGTTCAGGGCATCGGACTAGCGGGAGGGCCTCAAGCTCCTACAATGAGCAGTTCTTC. This encodes CASSSGHRTSGRASSSYNEQFF.

CDR3 bases: TGTGCCTGGAGTGGGGCCGGGACTGGAACCCAGTACTTC. This translates into CAWSGAGTGTQYF. The chain links TRBV30 to TRBJ2-5; D is possibly TRBD2 (6 bases). Germline V CDR1 and CDR2: GTSNPN, SVGIG (reference sequence). This CDR3 is built from 13 residues. V was cut by 1 base and J by 8 bases, with 14 bases left in between.

This chain joins TRBV16 and TRBJ1-2; D unresolved. The CDR3 is 14 amino acids. The germline CDR1 and CDR2 sequences are KGHSY and FQNENV. Trimming stripped 0 bases from V and 2 bases from J, with 7 bases between. CDR3 in amino acids: CASSQSTLNYGYTF. The CDR3 bases are TGTGCCAGCAGCCAATCGACTTTAAACTATGGCTACACCTTC.

The rearrangement uses TRBV19 and TRBJ1-1; D perhaps matches TRBD1 (6 bases). The CDR3 consists of 16 residues. CDR1 is LNHDA and CDR2 is SQIVND in the germline V gene (reference sequence). Trimming shortened V by 1 base and J by 5 bases, and 17 bases separated the two germline ends. The CDR3 nucleotides are TGTGCCAGTAGTATAGGGGGGCAGGGAATGGGAACTGAAGCTTTCTTT. Amino acid sequence: CASSIGGQGMGTEAFF. Together with reference TRBV19 and TRBJ1-1, the CDR3 gives the full variable domain: DGGITQSPKYLFRKEGQNVTLSCEQNLNHDAMYWYRQDPGQGLRLIYYSQIVNDFQKGDIAEGYSVSREKKESFPLTVTSAQKNPTAFYLCASSIGGQGMGTEAFFGQGTRLTVV.

This clone showed up just once. The V gene is TRBV7-3, the J gene TRBJ2-3; TRBD2 matches at 16 bases. Germline CDR1 is SGHTA and CDR2 is FQGTGA. Trimming took 3 bases from V and 4 from J; bases not matched to a gene: 7. This CDR3 comprises 18 residues. The CDR3 region is CASSLGLAGGQGADTQYF. CDR3 sequence (DNA): TGTGCCAGCAGCTTGGGACTAGCGGGGGGGCAGGGCGCAGATACGCAGTATTTT.